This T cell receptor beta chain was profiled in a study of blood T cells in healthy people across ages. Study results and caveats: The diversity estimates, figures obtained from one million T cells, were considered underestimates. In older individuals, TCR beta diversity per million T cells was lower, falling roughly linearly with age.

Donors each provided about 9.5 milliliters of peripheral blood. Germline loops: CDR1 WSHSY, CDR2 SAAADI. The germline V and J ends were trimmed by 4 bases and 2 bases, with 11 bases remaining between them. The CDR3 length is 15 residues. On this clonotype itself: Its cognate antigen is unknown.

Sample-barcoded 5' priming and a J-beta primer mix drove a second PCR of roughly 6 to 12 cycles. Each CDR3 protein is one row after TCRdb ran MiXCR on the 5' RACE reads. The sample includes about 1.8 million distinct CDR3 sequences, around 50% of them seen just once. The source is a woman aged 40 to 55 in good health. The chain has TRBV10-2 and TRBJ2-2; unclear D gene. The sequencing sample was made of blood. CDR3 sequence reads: CASSAGKPNTGELFF. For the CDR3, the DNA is TGCGCCAGCAGTGCTGGTAAACCCAACACCGGGGAGCTGTTTTTT.